These T cell receptor beta chains were read from a single sample in a study of blood T cell repertoires in COVID-19. Profiled with immunoSEQ multiplex PCR; TCRdb holds only in-frame clones, not every one. Among about 280,000 clones listed, approximately 91% were seen once. Material: peripheral blood. Source of these receptors: a young man with active or convalescent COVID-19. Both conserved end residues are part of each CDR3.

V gene: TRBV4-2; J gene: TRBJ1-4; CDR3 protein: CASSQDPGSNEKLFF
V gene: TRBV15; J gene: TRBJ1-5; CDR3 protein: CATSRDPAENSNQPQHF
V gene: TRBV19; J gene: TRBJ2-7; CDR3 protein: CASSVGTVRREQYF
V gene: TRBV4-1; J gene: TRBJ1-1; CDR3 protein: CASSPGEGRVAEAFF
V gene: TRBV24-1; J gene: TRBJ2-1; CDR3 protein: CATSDKQGATYNEQFF
V gene: TRBV24-1; J gene: TRBJ2-1; CDR3 protein: CATSVSQGEQFF
V gene: TRBV6-1; J gene: TRBJ2-5; CDR3 protein: CASSELQAETQYF
V gene: TRBV5-4; J gene: TRBJ1-2; CDR3 protein: CASSLAPRQGADYGYTF
V gene: TRBV5-1; J gene: TRBJ2-2; CDR3 protein: CASSFSGEDTEELFF
V gene: TRBV7-8; J gene: TRBJ1-1; CDR3 protein: CASSFQGSGRLEAFF
V gene: TRBV10-1; J gene: TRBJ2-1; CDR3 protein: CATIGLAASYNEQFF
V gene: TRBV19; J gene: TRBJ2-3; CDR3 protein: CASSPFGGYTDTQYF
V gene: TRBV5-1; J gene: TRBJ1-1; CDR3 protein: CASSTTGSAEAFF
V gene: TRBV5-1; J gene: TRBJ2-3; CDR3 protein: CASSSRTSGGADTQYF
V gene: TRBV4-1; J gene: TRBJ1-6; CDR3 protein: CASSQRPGQGNSPLHF
V gene: TRBV9; J gene: TRBJ2-5; CDR3 protein: CASSVGLAGEQETQYF
V gene: TRBV4-3; J gene: TRBJ1-1; CDR3 protein: CASSQAPPFVGRGEAFF
V gene: TRBV12-2; J gene: TRBJ1-1; CDR3 protein: CASRLVSRFMNTEAFF
V gene: TRBV5-1; J gene: TRBJ2-2; CDR3 protein: CASSPGQRTGVTNTGELFF
V gene: TRBV25-1; J gene: TRBJ1-2; CDR3 protein: CASRNGGGYTF
V gene: TRBV5-1; J gene: TRBJ1-1; CDR3 protein: CASSLEGLGGTEAFF
V gene: TRBV5-1; J gene: TRBJ1-1; CDR3 protein: CASSTGTGGAWVTEAFF
V gene: TRBV12-5; J gene: TRBJ2-2; CDR3 protein: CASGLVRVPAGAPGELFF
V gene: TRBV7-6; J gene: TRBJ1-1; CDR3 protein: CASSPPMGAEAFF
V gene: TRBV29-1; J gene: TRBJ1-6; CDR3 protein: CSVAWGDNSPLHF
V gene: TRBV7-3; J gene: TRBJ2-6; CDR3 protein: CASSADSFGANVLTF
V gene: TRBV10-3; J gene: TRBJ1-2; CDR3 protein: CAIKEGAQGEAGGYTF
V gene: TRBV19; J gene: TRBJ2-7; CDR3 protein: CASSIEASGDYEQYF
V gene: TRBV25-1; J gene: TRBJ1-3; CDR3 protein: CASSTDNFLYF
V gene: TRBV19; J gene: TRBJ2-2; CDR3 protein: CASRDPLGQGSGELFF
V gene: TRBV2; J gene: TRBJ1-2; CDR3 protein: CASGNRVGYGYTF
V gene: TRBV28; J gene: TRBJ2-6; CDR3 protein: CASSPQGPGANVLTF
V gene: TRBV29-1; J gene: TRBJ1-2; CDR3 protein: CGLMSGGGGYTF
V gene: TRBV9; J gene: TRBJ2-4; CDR3 protein: CASSVEGGRNIQYF
V gene: TRBV7-6; J gene: TRBJ2-5; CDR3 protein: CASSSPRSRGGTGVETQYF
V gene: TRBV7-9; J gene: TRBJ1-2; CDR3 protein: CASTRGTGQDGDGYTF
V gene: TRBV9; J gene: TRBJ2-7; CDR3 protein: CASARRGLYEQYF
V gene: TRBV5-4; J gene: TRBJ2-7; CDR3 protein: CASSWGQETYEQYF
V gene: TRBV10-1; J gene: TRBJ2-1; CDR3 protein: CAASGGRSYNEQFF
V gene: TRBV9; J gene: TRBJ1-6; CDR3 protein: CASSASGLGSPLHF
V gene: TRBV7-3; J gene: TRBJ1-6; CDR3 protein: CASSLRLNSPLHF
V gene: TRBV13; J gene: TRBJ2-1; CDR3 protein: CASSLGGAGVSYNEQFF
V gene: TRBV7-9; J gene: TRBJ2-2; CDR3 protein: CASSPAAENTGELFF
V gene: TRBV27; J gene: TRBJ2-3; CDR3 protein: CASGGTRSDTQYF
V gene: TRBV15; J gene: TRBJ1-2; CDR3 protein: CATSRDLPGNYGYTF
V gene: TRBV25-1; J gene: TRBJ1-2; CDR3 protein: CASSGYGTSGGYTF
V gene: TRBV23-1; J gene: TRBJ2-7; CDR3 protein: CASSQLGHHSYEQYF
V gene: TRBV9; J gene: TRBJ2-1; CDR3 protein: CASNPTGGRDEQFF
V gene: TRBV12-3/TRBV12-4; J gene: TRBJ1-2; CDR3 protein: CASSWGLLGYTF
V gene: TRBV13; J gene: TRBJ1-2; CDR3 protein: CASSKDNNYGYTF
V gene: TRBV6-2/TRBV6-3; J gene: TRBJ2-5; CDR3 protein: CASSPSGTQYF
V gene: TRBV23-1; J gene: TRBJ1-1; CDR3 protein: CASNTGGACTEAFF
V gene: TRBV3-1/TRBV3-2; J gene: TRBJ1-3; CDR3 protein: CASSQETGVVGNTIYF